Following are 24 T cell receptor beta chains from one sample sequenced in a study of OX40 agonist ivuxolimab in advanced cancers. Libraries were built with the immunoSEQ multiplex PCR assay. Not all clones reach the TCRdb copy of this immuneACCESS table, which keeps in-frame sequences only. Checked studies attribute under half of the gap to unresolved V genes and leave the rest unexplained. The sample contains about 70,000 clones, just over 85% of them found a single time. The ten top clones hold under 3% of the sample. The source material was CD4+ or CD8+ T cells sorted from blood, sampled in a trial of the OX40 agonist ivuxolimab. The receptors stem from an adult with an advanced solid tumor such as melanoma, head and neck, liver or kidney cancer.

The V gene is TRBV6-4, the J gene TRBJ2-1, with 9 bases that match TRBD2. The junction had 3 bases not matched to a gene; V was cut back by 2 bases and J by 4 bases. CDR1 is MRHNA and CDR2 is SNTAGT in the germline V gene. There are 15 residues in the CDR3. CDR3 protein: CASSDGSGGYNEQFF. The CDR3 DNA reads TGTGCCAGCAGTGACGGTAGCGGGGGTTACAATGAGCAGTTCTTC.

The chain couples TRBV28 to TRBJ1-5; D might be TRBD1 (6 bases). The CDR3 spans 15 residues. The ends were cut back, 5 bases at V and 2 bases at J, with 13 bases in the middle. CDR1 and CDR2 from the germline V gene are MDHEN and SYDVKM. Written as DNA, the CDR3 is TGTGCCAGCAGTCCGCAGGGGAAGGGCAATCAGCCCCAGCATTTT. This encodes CASSPQGKGNQPQHF.

The chain combines TRBV28 with TRBJ2-1; a weak D match, TRBD1 (6 bases). The CDR3 runs to 17 residues. The ends were cut back, 8 bases at V and 0 bases at J, with 20 bases in the middle. The germline gives CDR1 MDHEN, CDR2 SYDVKM. CDR3 amino acids: CASQGIGTSRSYNEQFF. The CDR3 nucleotides read TGTGCCAGCCAAGGGATCGGGACATCTCGCTCCTACAATGAGCAGTTCTTC.

J is TRBJ1-1 and V is TRBV5-1; D gene unclear. Deletions cut 1 base from V and 3 bases from J, with 7 bases between. The CDR3 runs 13 residues. CDR1 and CDR2 (germline): SGHRS, YFSETQ. The CDR3 region is CASSLTGDTEAFF. The CDR3 bases are TGCGCCAGCAGCTTGACCGGGGACACTGAAGCTTTCTTT.

The genes are TRBV23-1 and TRBJ2-5; TRBD1 aligns across 9 bases. TRBV23-1 is an ORF, and what it does is uncertain. J lost 4 bases, V lost 2 bases, and 8 bases had no gene match. This CDR3 region has 16 residues. The CDR3 reads CASSQTGQGWIETQYF. For the CDR3, the DNA is TGCGCCAGCAGTCAAACTGGACAGGGGTGGATAGAGACCCAGTACTTC.

The chain has TRBV30 and TRBJ2-5; D ambiguous. V lost 2 bases and J 0 bases, leaving 1 base between the germline ends. CDR1 and CDR2 from the germline V gene are GTSNPN and SVGIG (reference sequence). This CDR3 contains 11 residues. The CDR3 protein is CAWSNQETQYF. Here the CDR3 DNA reads TGTGCCTGGAGTAACCAAGAGACCCAGTACTTC.

The V gene is TRBV2, the J gene TRBJ1-5; D remains ambiguous. CDR3 size: 14 residues. The germline V gene has CDR1 SNHLY and CDR2 FYNNEI. V was trimmed by 7 bases and J by 4 bases, leaving 14 bases between them. CDR3 sequence reads: CASTRENLNQPQHF. In DNA, the CDR3 is TGTGCCAGCACAAGAGAGAACCTTAATCAGCCCCAGCATTTT. Using reference TRBV2 and TRBJ1-5 for the parts outside the CDR3, the full variable domain is EPEVTQTPSHQVTQMGQEVILRCVPISNHLYFYWYRQILGQKVEFLVSFYNNEISEKSEIFDDQFSVERPDGSNFTLKIRSTKLEDSAMYFCASTRENLNQPQHFGDGTRLSIL.

V usage is TRBV7-3 and J usage is TRBJ2-1, with 9 bases matching TRBD1. This CDR3 has 14 amino acids. The V and J ends lost 5 bases and 7 bases, in that order; junction bases with no gene match: 6. Germline lookup yields CDR1 SGHTA and CDR2 FQGTGA. The CDR3 DNA follows: TGTGCCAGCAGCACCGGGACAGGGTCGAATGAGCAGTTCTTC. Its translation: CASSTGTGSNEQFF.

This chain links TRBV15 with TRBJ2-3, with D perhaps TRBD1 (5 bases). Germline assignment: CDR1 LNHNV and CDR2 YYDKDF (reference sequence). V dropped 1 base and J dropped 6 bases, with 8 bases sitting between them. This CDR3 region has 13 residues. The CDR3 spells CATSRGGADTQYF. Written as DNA, the CDR3 is TGTGCCACCAGCAGAGGTGGGGCCGATACGCAGTATTTT.

The chain combines TRBV19 with TRBJ2-1; D is undetermined. Deletions cut 3 bases from V and 0 bases from J, with 9 bases between. This CDR3 has 15 amino acids. CDR1 is LNHDA and CDR2 is SQIVND in the germline V gene (reference sequence). As DNA, the CDR3 is TGTGCCAGTAGTATTTACAGAAGCTCCTACAATGAGCAGTTCTTC. Its protein product is CASSIYRSSYNEQFF.

The V gene is TRBV5-4, the J gene TRBJ2-7; no reliable D call. Between the trimmed V and J ends, which lost 1 base and 4 bases, there was a span of 9 bases. Germline CDR1 is SGHNT and CDR2 is YYREEE (reference sequence). The CDR3 totals 13 residues. Here the CDR3 reads CASSLKKGYEQYF. The CDR3 nucleotides are TGTGCCAGCAGCTTGAAGAAGGGATACGAGCAGTACTTC.

This rearrangement joins TRBV20-1 to TRBJ2-5, with D unclear. Germline assignment: CDR1 DFQATT and CDR2 SNEGSKA (reference sequence). V lost 2 bases to trimming and J lost 5 bases, with 6 bases between them. The CDR3 length is 11 residues. DNA of the CDR3: TGCAGTGCTAGACCTAGGGAGACCCAGTACTTC. Protein product: CSARPRETQYF.

This chain connects TRBV30 to TRBJ1-2; tentative D call: TRBD1 (6 bases). Trimming removed 0 bases from V and 6 bases from J, with 14 bases in between. The germline V gene encodes CDR1 GTSNPN and CDR2 SVGIG (reference sequence). The CDR3 runs to 14 residues. Here the CDR3 reads CAWSVVGTRDGYTF. CDR3 DNA sequence: TGTGCCTGGAGTGTAGTAGGGACACGGGATGGCTACACCTTC.

This clone was seen a handful of times. The chain uses TRBV7-2 and TRBJ2-1; 11 nucleotides match TRBD2. The CDR3 is made up of 15 amino acids. With 3 bases clipped from V and 10 bases from J, the junction kept 8 bases outside the gene matches. The germline V gene encodes CDR1 SGHTA and CDR2 FQGNSA. CDR3 sequence (DNA): TGTGCCAGCAGCTTTAATAGCGGGGGGGCCGGGGAGCAGTTCTTC. It yields the protein CASSFNSGGAGEQFF.

V usage is TRBV7-2 and J usage is TRBJ1-2, with TRBD1 identical over 7 bases. Germline assignment: CDR1 SGHTA and CDR2 FQGNSA. J was trimmed by 5 bases and V by 7 bases; bases with no gene match: 13. This CDR3 has 15 amino acids. CDR3 in amino acids: CASTLSGTVDYGYTF. For the CDR3, the DNA is TGTGCCAGCACCTTGTCCGGGACAGTTGATTATGGCTACACCTTC.

The rearrangement uses TRBV5-1 and TRBJ2-2, with D possibly matching TRBD2 (6 bases). Germline CDR1 reads SGHRS; CDR2 reads YFSETQ. The CDR3 extends over 15 amino acids. Trimming stripped 2 bases from V and 5 bases from J, with 13 bases between. The CDR3 region is CASSFGGTSTGELFF. The CDR3 region has the DNA TGCGCCAGCAGCTTTGGGGGGACGTCAACCGGGGAGCTGTTTTTT.

The genes are TRBV2 and TRBJ1-5, with 8 nucleotides matching TRBD1. CDR1 is SNHLY and CDR2 is FYNNEI in the germline V gene. The CDR3 runs to 17 residues. The J segment lost 0 bases and the V segment lost 5 bases, leaving 9 bases of the junction unmatched. The DNA for the CDR3 is TGTGCCAGCAGTTCACGACAGGGGCGTCATAGCAATCAGCCCCAGCATTTT. Translating gives CASSSRQGRHSNQPQHF.

This chain connects TRBV4-3 to TRBJ2-4; D possibly corresponds to TRBD2 (6 bases). The V gene's germline CDR1 is LGHNA and CDR2 YSLEER. V gave up 3 bases and J gave up 10 bases, with 16 bases separating them. The CDR3 totals 14 residues. This CDR3 is CASSQGGGARIQYF. DNA for the CDR3: TGCGCCAGCAGCCAGGGTGGAGGGGCGCGAATTCAGTACTTC.

The chain is built from TRBV28 and TRBJ1-4; D is perhaps TRBD1 (5 bases). The germline V gene has CDR1 MDHEN and CDR2 SYDVKM. CDR3 length equals 15 residues. V lost 3 bases and J lost 8, with 16 bases in between. The CDR3: CASSFPGPRREKLFF. For the CDR3, the DNA is TGTGCCAGCAGTTTTCCGGGGCCTCGACGAGAAAAACTGTTTTTT. Using reference TRBV28 and TRBJ1-4 for the parts outside the CDR3, the full variable domain is DVKVTQSSRYLVKRTGEKVFLECVQDMDHENMFWYRQDPGLGLRLIYFSYDVKMKEKGDIPEGYSVSREKKERFSLILESASTNQTSMYLCASSFPGPRREKLFFGSGTQLSVL.

There are a few counts of this clone. The chain recombines TRBV30 with TRBJ1-1; D unresolved. The germline V gene encodes CDR1 GTSNPN and CDR2 SVGIG (reference sequence). The germline V and J ends were trimmed by 4 bases and 1 base, with 10 bases remaining between them. CDR3 length: 13 residues. CDR3 in amino acids: CAWITDWNTEAFF. CDR3 DNA: TGTGCCTGGATTACTGACTGGAACACTGAAGCTTTCTTT.

The chain uses TRBV19 and TRBJ2-1; 7 bases are shared with TRBD1. V lost 1 base and J lost 3; bases outside the gene matches: 9. Germline V gene data show CDR1 as LNHDA and CDR2 as SQIVND (reference sequence). This CDR3 is built from 17 residues. As DNA, the CDR3 is TGTGCCAGTAGTATAGCCCAAGGCAGGGGGAACTACAATGAGCAGTTCTTC. It is translated as CASSIAQGRGNYNEQFF.

The chain links TRBV19 to TRBJ1-2; possible D gene TRBD1, 5 bases. The length of the CDR3 is 12 residues. The germline V and J ends were trimmed by 6 bases and 4 bases, with 9 bases remaining between them. CDR1 is LNHDA and CDR2 is SQIVND in the germline V gene (reference sequence). The CDR3 is CASSRQSYGYTF. DNA of the CDR3: TGTGCCAGTAGCCGACAGTCCTATGGCTACACCTTC.

The V call is TRBV5-1, the J call TRBJ2-7; D possibly corresponds to TRBD1 (6 bases). Germline-derived CDR1 and CDR2 are SGHRS and YFSETQ. V was clipped by 4 bases and J by 5 bases, with 19 bases between them. This CDR3 contains 15 residues. The CDR3 loop reads CASSPGRGDFDEQYF. CDR3 DNA sequence: TGCGCCAGCAGCCCCGGCAGGGGCGACTTCGACGAGCAGTACTTC. Together with reference TRBV5-1 and TRBJ2-7, the CDR3 gives the full variable domain: KAGVTQTPRYLIKTRGQQVTLSCSPISGHRSVSWYQQTPGQGLQFLFEYFSETQRNKGNFPGRFSGRQFSNSRSEMNVSTLELGDSALYLCASSPGRGDFDEQYFGPGTRLTVT.

The V gene is TRBV4-1, the J gene TRBJ2-2; D perhaps matches TRBD2 (6 bases). V was clipped by 1 base and J by 0 bases, with 6 bases between them. The V gene's germline CDR1 is MGHRA and CDR2 YSYEKL. CDR3 length: 15 amino acids. The CDR3 protein is CASSQASANTGELFF. The CDR3 DNA sequence: TGCGCCAGCAGCCAAGCTAGCGCGAACACCGGGGAGCTGTTTTTT.